The 31 T cell receptor beta chains in this list originate from one sample, sequenced in a study of Ad26.COV2.S vaccination and SARS-CoV-2 variants (dated by TCRdb to 2020 to 2022). Sample treatment or condition, as interpreted from the label and publication: 15 to 20 received Ad26.COV2.S at low or high dose, single or two shots; about 5 received placebo; per-sample allocation not given. Repertoires of vaccine and placebo recipients were sequenced from samples taken on day 63 after the first injection. Library creation used the immunoSEQ multiplex PCR assay. TCRdb took over this immuneACCESS table, retaining in-frame rearrangements with V and J assigned. Such tables are incomplete; in checked studies, under half of the missing clones stem from an unresolved V gene, and the remainder is unexplained. For this sample the table gives some 410,000 clones, of which 92% were detected only once. The ten largest clones add up to approximately 1.6% of the sample.

This specimen was peripheral blood, taken in a trial of Ad26.COV2.S vaccine versus placebo. Every receptor here comes from a person between 18 and 60 years old who received the Ad26.COV2.S COVID-19 vaccine or a placebo.

The chain employs TRBV7-9 and TRBJ2-1, with a weak D call TRBD2 (6 bases). CDR1 and CDR2 from the germline V gene are SEHNR and FQNEAQ (reference sequence). Trimming took 7 bases from V and 5 from J, leaving 15 bases between them. CDR3 size: 14 residues. In nucleotides, the CDR3 is TGTGCCAGCACGGACTACCCCTCGAACAATGAGCAGTTCTTC. This gives the protein CASTDYPSNNEQFF.

The genes are TRBV6-1 and TRBJ1-1; D remains unclear. Trimming cost V 2 bases and J 9 bases, with 13 bases left between them. CDR1 MNHNS and CDR2 SASEGT come from the germline V gene. The CDR3 loop spans 13 amino acids. CDR3 in DNA: TGTGCCAGCAGTGAACTTCAGTACCGAAAAGCTTTCTTT. It specifies CASSELQYRKAFF.

The chain recombines TRBV6-1 with TRBJ2-7; the match to TRBD2 covers 7 bases. After removal of 2 bases from V and 4 bases from J, the junction contained 8 bases not matched to a gene. This CDR3 contains 15 residues. The V gene's germline CDR1 is MNHNS and CDR2 SASEGT. The CDR3 reads CASSEMGAGSYEQYF. The CDR3 coding sequence is TGTGCCAGCAGTGAAATGGGAGCGGGGAGTTACGAGCAGTACTTC.

This clone was seen just once. This sequence joins TRBV18 and TRBJ1-1; D is uncertain. With 2 bases removed from V and 5 bases from J, the gap between germline ends came to 21 bases. Per germline, CDR1 KGHSH and CDR2 LQKENI. The length of the CDR3 is 17 residues. In DNA, the CDR3 is TGTGCCAGCTCACCAATGATAATGGGCCAAACGGGAACTGAAGCTTTCTTT. Translation gives CASSPMIMGQTGTEAFF.

Worth noting for this clone: Within the sample, other DNA sequences also encode this same CDR3. The CDR3 bases are TGCGCCAGCAGCCAAGACGGAAGCTCCTACGAGCAGTACTTC. It translates to CASSQDGSSYEQYF. The chain is built from TRBV4-3 and TRBJ2-7; D remains ambiguous. Germline V gives CDR1 LGHNA, CDR2 YSLEER. This CDR3 contains 14 residues. V dropped 0 bases and J dropped 0 bases, with 6 bases sitting between them.

J is TRBJ1-2 and V is TRBV7-8; TRBD1 is a possible D gene (6 bases). Trimming removed 5 bases from V and 6 bases from J, with 25 bases in between. Germline V lookup: CDR1 SGHVS, CDR2 FQNEAQ. There are 17 residues in the CDR3. CDR3 amino acids: CASSPGVWGKQGHGYTF. As DNA, the CDR3 is TGTGCCAGCAGCCCTGGGGTATGGGGAAAGCAGGGGCATGGCTACACCTTC.

The rearrangement uses TRBV7-9 and TRBJ2-7, with a possible D match to TRBD1 (5 bases). The CDR3 totals 15 residues. The germline V gene has CDR1 SEHNR and CDR2 FQNEAQ (reference sequence). The germline V and J ends were trimmed by 4 bases and 2 bases, with 15 bases remaining between them. The CDR3 coding sequence is TGTGCCAGCAGCTACCAACAGGCAGACCCCTACGAGCAGTACTTC. Protein product: CASSYQQADPYEQYF.

This clone was detected once. The chain has TRBV2 and TRBJ2-1; TRBD2 aligns across 13 bases. V lost 6 bases to trimming and J lost 4 bases; unmatched junction nucleotides: 6. In germline, CDR1 is SNHLY, CDR2 FYNNEI. The CDR3 is 16 residues long. DNA of the CDR3: TGTGCCAGCAGGCGGGGACTAGCGGGGCGATACAATGAGCAGTTCTTC. Translated: CASRRGLAGRYNEQFF.

This rearrangement joins TRBV11-3 to TRBJ2-1; 7 bases align to TRBD2. CDR3 length: 17 residues. The germline gives CDR1 SGHNT, CDR2 YENEEA. Germline trimming cut 1 base from V and 3 bases from J; bases unmatched to any gene: 9. The CDR3, as DNA: TGTGCCAGCAGCTTAGGTGGGGGGGACCGAATCTACAATGAGCAGTTCTTC. This codes for CASSLGGGDRIYNEQFF.

The chain employs TRBV4-3 and TRBJ1-3; D is perhaps TRBD1 (5 bases). CDR3 length: 18 amino acids. Per germline, CDR1 LGHNA and CDR2 YSLEER. Trimming stripped 1 base from V and 0 bases from J, with 16 bases between. The DNA of the CDR3 is TGCGCCAGCAGCCAAGTCCTAAGTTTGGGGGGCTCTGGAAACACCATATATTTT. It is translated as CASSQVLSLGGSGNTIYF.

The chain links TRBV7-9 to TRBJ2-5, with D perhaps matching TRBD2 (5 bases). V was shortened by 2 bases and J by 2 bases, with 9 bases between the two germline ends. This CDR3 comprises 14 residues. Germline assignment: CDR1 SEHNR and CDR2 FQNEAQ (reference sequence). CDR3 bases: TGTGCCAGCAGCTTATTGGGCGGGCAAGAGACCCAGTACTTC. As protein: CASSLLGGQETQYF.

The chain carries TRBV6-2 or TRBV6-3 and TRBJ2-2, with TRBD2 as a possible D gene (5 bases). V lost 3 bases and J lost 6, with 14 bases in between. Germline V CDR1 and CDR2: MNHEY, SVGEGT. The CDR3 totals 15 residues. CDR3 in DNA: TGTGCCAGCAGTTATTCCGGGGTCTCTGCCGGGGAGCTGTTTTTT. This codes for CASSYSGVSAGELFF.

V and J are TRBV11-2 and TRBJ2-5, with TRBD1 matching over 10 bases. Germline values: CDR1 SGHAT, CDR2 FQNNGV. The CDR3 loop spans 16 amino acids. J was trimmed by 5 bases and V by 2 bases; bases with no gene match: 8. In DNA, the CDR3 is TGTGCCAGCAGCTTATACGGGACAGGGGCTTTCGAGACCCAGTACTTC. Translated, it gives CASSLYGTGAFETQYF.

This sequence joins TRBV4-3 and TRBJ2-6, with 8 bases lining up with TRBD1. Per the germline V gene, CDR1 is LGHNA and CDR2 is YSLEER. V trimming: 2 bases; J trimming: 0 bases; junction bases outside the gene matches: 6. The CDR3 consists of 18 residues. The CDR3 here is CASSQTGGGFSGANVLTF. In DNA, the CDR3 is TGCGCCAGCAGCCAAACAGGGGGAGGTTTCTCTGGGGCCAACGTCCTGACTTTC.

DNA of the CDR3: TGTGCCAGCAGCGTAGAGTACGGTTCCTACGAGCAGTACTTC. Residues: CASSVEYGSYEQYF. The chain combines TRBV9 with TRBJ2-7; D remains ambiguous. The CDR3 has 14 residues. Looked up from germline, CDR1 is SGDLS and CDR2 is YYNGEE. V lost 0 bases and J 1 base, leaving 8 bases between the germline ends.

The J gene is TRBJ2-5, the V gene TRBV11-2; the D gene could be TRBD1 or TRBD2 (5 bases each). In germline, CDR1 is SGHAT, CDR2 FQNNGV. V lost 4 bases, J lost 2 bases, and 11 bases lay in between. CDR3 length: 14 residues. CDR3 sequence reads: CASSSGPIQETQYF. The CDR3 nucleotides are TGTGCCAGCAGCTCGGGACCGATACAAGAGACCCAGTACTTC.

The rearrangement links TRBV7-9 to TRBJ2-2; tentative D call: TRBD2 (6 bases). This CDR3 has 16 residues. Germline CDR1 is SEHNR and CDR2 is FQNEAQ (reference sequence). The V and J ends lost 2 bases and 4 bases respectively, with 14 bases between them. CDR3 protein: CASSLSAAGRTGELFF. The CDR3 coding sequence is TGTGCCAGCAGCTTATCGGCAGCGGGCCGCACCGGGGAGCTGTTTTTT.

This rearrangement joins TRBV19 to TRBJ2-1; maybe TRBD2 (6 bases). Germline assignment: CDR1 LNHDA and CDR2 SQIVND (reference sequence). This CDR3 has 15 amino acids. V was pared by 7 bases and J by 6 bases, with 19 bases between. The CDR3 region is CASTDVGGRSNEQFF. The DNA for the CDR3 is TGTGCCAGTACCGATGTGGGGGGTAGATCCAATGAGCAGTTCTTC.

This clone was counted once. The V and J genes are TRBV25-1 and TRBJ2-2; no clear D gene. Germline-derived CDR1 and CDR2 are MGHDK and SYGVNS. Trimming pared 1 base from V and 8 bases from J, leaving 5 bases between. The CDR3 length is 12 residues. CDR3 bases: TGTGCCAGCAGTGAATTAGGTGGGGAGCTGTTTTTT. Its translation is CASSELGGELFF. The complete variable domain, with remaining parts taken from reference TRBV25-1 and TRBJ2-2, reads EADIYQTPRYLVIGTGKKITLECSQTMGHDKMYWYQQDPGMELHLIHYSYGVNSTEKGDLSSESTVSRIRTEHFPLTLESARPSHTSQYLCASSELGGELFFGEGSRLTVL.

The chain joins TRBV11-2 to TRBJ1-2; TRBD1 is a possible D gene (6 bases). The CDR3 consists of 14 residues. Germline CDR1 SGHAT, CDR2 FQNNGV. V was clipped by 5 bases and J by 1 base, with 11 bases between them. CDR3 nucleotides: TGTGCCAGCAGCGGACAGAGGATTAACTATGGCTACACCTTC. It translates to CASSGQRINYGYTF.

The genes are TRBV27 and TRBJ2-7, with 7 bases identical to TRBD2. This CDR3 is 14 amino acids long. With V trimmed by 10 bases and J by 7 bases, 16 bases remained unmatched. Germline CDR1 MNHEY, CDR2 SMNVEV (reference sequence). The CDR3 DNA reads TGTGCCACCGGGGCGGGACTACCCCCTAAGGAGCAGTACTTC. Its translation is CATGAGLPPKEQYF.

This clone was seen a handful of times. The gene calls are TRBV27 and TRBJ2-1; no firm D call. The CDR3 loop spans 13 amino acids. Germline V lookup: CDR1 MNHEY, CDR2 SMNVEV (reference sequence). V was shortened by 0 bases and J by 6 bases, with 6 bases between the two germline ends. The CDR3 nucleotides read TGTGCCAGCAGTTTATCACAGTTCAATGAGCAGTTCTTC. It codes for CASSLSQFNEQFF.

The chain carries TRBV4-3 and TRBJ1-6, with 9 bases aligning to TRBD1. V lost 4 bases and J lost 7; bases outside the gene matches: 5. Germline loops: CDR1 LGHNA, CDR2 YSLEER. The CDR3 runs to 15 residues. Here the CDR3 DNA reads TGCGCCAGCAGCCCTTGGACAGGGGCCAATTCACCCCTCCACTTT. It translates to CASSPWTGANSPLHF.

The V call is TRBV27, the J call TRBJ2-7, with TRBD2 matching 11 bases. After removal of 5 bases from V and 5 bases from J, the junction contained 14 bases not matched to a gene. In germline, CDR1 is MNHEY, CDR2 SMNVEV (reference sequence). This CDR3 has 17 amino acids. The CDR3 nucleotides read TGTGCCAGCAGTATGCCAACTTTAGCGGGGGGGCCCCACGAGCAGTACTTC. Protein product: CASSMPTLAGGPHEQYF.

The rearrangement uses TRBV9 and TRBJ2-5, with a possible D match to TRBD1 (5 bases). Trimming removed 0 bases at V and 1 base at J, with 13 bases between. Germline assignment: CDR1 SGDLS and CDR2 YYNGEE. The CDR3 consists of 16 residues. CDR3 DNA sequence: TGTGCCAGCAGCGTAGGGCAGGGAATTTCCCAAGAGACCCAGTACTTC. It codes for CASSVGQGISQETQYF. Full variable domain (rest looked up from reference TRBV9 and TRBJ2-5): DSGVTQTPKHLITATGQRVTLRCSPRSGDLSVYWYQQSLDQGLQFLIQYYNGEERAKGNILERFSAQQFPDLHSELNLSSLELGDSALYFCASSVGQGISQETQYFGPGTRLLVL.

The V call is TRBV4-3, the J call TRBJ1-1; D ambiguous. The CDR3 runs to 14 residues. V lost 3 bases, J lost 0 bases, and 8 bases lay in between. The V gene's germline CDR1 is LGHNA and CDR2 YSLEER. The CDR3 here is CASSQPYLNTEAFF. DNA for the CDR3: TGCGCCAGCAGCCAGCCGTACTTGAACACTGAAGCTTTCTTT.

The chain joins TRBV19 to TRBJ2-4, with D maybe TRBD2 (6 bases). CDR1 LNHDA and CDR2 SQIVND come from the germline V gene (reference sequence). The CDR3 covers 17 residues. Trimming removed 5 bases from V and 2 bases from J, with 19 bases in between. CDR3 bases: TGTGCCAGTAGTCAATTGACAGTCGGGGGTCCCAAAAACATTCAGTACTTC. Translating gives CASSQLTVGGPKNIQYF. The variable domain in full, completed from reference TRBV19 and TRBJ2-4, reads DGGITQSPKYLFRKEGQNVTLSCEQNLNHDAMYWYRQDPGQGLRLIYYSQIVNDFQKGDIAEGYSVSREKKESFPLTVTSAQKNPTAFYLCASSQLTVGGPKNIQYFGAGTRLSVL.

V gene TRBV3-1 (or the pseudogene TRBV3-2) combines with J gene TRBJ2-1; D possibly corresponds to TRBD2 (6 bases). In germline, CDR1 is LGHDT, CDR2 YNNKEL (reference sequence). The CDR3 is 14 residues long. V shed 8 bases and J shed 5 bases, with 16 bases lying between them. CDR3 protein: CASPGIAVHNEQFF. Here the CDR3 DNA reads TGTGCCAGCCCCGGGATAGCGGTTCACAATGAGCAGTTCTTC.

The chain carries TRBV4-3 and TRBJ2-5; D is possibly TRBD1 or TRBD2 (5 bases each). The CDR3 contains 17 residues. The germline CDR1 and CDR2 sequences are LGHNA and YSLEER. Trimming took off 1 base at V and 5 bases at J, with 20 bases between the two ends. This CDR3 is CASSQGGAWAGSETQYF. The CDR3 region has the DNA TGCGCCAGCAGCCAAGGAGGGGCATGGGCAGGGTCGGAGACCCAGTACTTC.

The rearrangement links TRBV27 to TRBJ1-5, with D uncertain. V lost 2 bases to trimming and J lost 1 base, with 12 bases between them. The CDR3 length is 16 residues. CDR1 and CDR2 from the germline V gene are MNHEY and SMNVEV (reference sequence). The CDR3, as DNA: TGTGCCAGCAGTTTAACCGCCCGATTGAGCAATCAGCCCCAGCATTTT. This encodes CASSLTARLSNQPQHF.

The rearrangement links TRBV6-5 to TRBJ1-2; 7 nucleotides align to TRBD1. V gave up 6 bases and J gave up 8 bases; unmatched junction bases: 9. CDR1 MNHEY and CDR2 SVGAGI come from the germline V gene. The CDR3 loop spans 13 amino acids. The chain's CDR3 is CASRITGVAGYTF. The CDR3 coding sequence is TGTGCCAGCAGAATCACAGGGGTAGCCGGCTACACCTTC.